This is a list of T cell receptor beta chains from one sample in a study of molecular identifiers for immune sequencing clone quantification. MiXCR was run by TCRdb on the PCR reads, yielding one entry per CDR3 protein. The data contain approximately 93,000 distinct CDR3 sequences, roughly 25% of them seen just once; the ten biggest clones take up 0.78%. The sample comprised naive CD8+ T cells from blood, with Jurkat cell RNA spiked in. These receptors all stem from a human donor in good health. Some libraries in this study had Jurkat cell RNA spiked in. Both conserved end residues are part of each CDR3. The D gene is left open where the match is weak. Some rows mark clone size as missing; the rest say once, few, many or name a class of expanded clone.

clone_size: few
d_call: TRBD2
v_call: TRBV29-1
j_call: TRBJ2-7
cdr3_nt: TGCAGCGTTGAAGGACTAGCGGGCTCCTACGAGCAGTACTTC
cdr3_aa: CSVEGLAGSYEQYF

clone_size: few
d_call: NA
v_call: TRBV11-2
j_call: TRBJ2-2
cdr3_nt: TGTGCCAGCAGCTTATTCTTTGGGCAGGACAACACCGGGGAGCTGTTTTTT
cdr3_aa: CASSLFFGQDNTGELFF

clone_size: NA
d_call: NA
v_call: TRBV15
j_call: TRBJ2-2
cdr3_nt: TGTGCCACCAGCAGAGACCAGGCCGGGTTTTACATCGGGGAGCTGTTTTTT
cdr3_aa: CATSRDQAGFYIGELFF

clone_size: NA
d_call: TRBD2
v_call: TRBV9
j_call: TRBJ2-1
cdr3_nt: TGTGCCAGCAGCGTAGGGGCGGGGGGGCCCAATGAGCAGTTCTTC
cdr3_aa: CASSVGAGGPNEQFF

clone_size: many
d_call: NA
v_call: TRBV6-5
j_call: TRBJ2-5
cdr3_nt: TGTGCCAGCAGTGCCCCTGCCGCCGGGGAGACCCAGTACTTC
cdr3_aa: CASSAPAAGETQYF

clone_size: many
d_call: NA
v_call: TRBV28
j_call: TRBJ2-5
cdr3_nt: TGTGCCAGCAGTCCGTCCATCTCGCAAGAGACCCAGTACTTC
cdr3_aa: CASSPSISQETQYF

clone_size: few
d_call: NA
v_call: TRBV12-3/TRBV12-4
j_call: TRBJ1-6
cdr3_nt: TGTGCCAGCAGGAGGGACACGCAGAGCTCCTATAATTCACCCCTCCACTTT
cdr3_aa: CASRRDTQSSYNSPLHF

clone_size: NA
d_call: NA
v_call: TRBV20-1
j_call: TRBJ2-7
cdr3_nt: TGCTGTGCTAGATCCCTGCAGGGGTCTGGCTCCTACGAGCAGTACTTC
cdr3_aa: CCARSLQGSGSYEQYF

clone_size: NA
d_call: TRBD1
v_call: TRBV5-1
j_call: TRBJ1-1
cdr3_nt: TGCGCCAGCAGCTTGGCATTACAGGGGGCTAGCACTGAAGCTTTCTTT
cdr3_aa: CASSLALQGASTEAFF

clone_size: many
d_call: NA
v_call: TRBV19
j_call: TRBJ2-2
cdr3_nt: TGTGCCAGTAGTATGGGTACTCCACTTATGGGAACCGGGGAGCTGTTTTTT
cdr3_aa: CASSMGTPLMGTGELFF

clone_size: few
d_call: NA
v_call: TRBV7-9
j_call: TRBJ2-7
cdr3_nt: TGTGCCAGCAGGCCCGAGGACAGCACCTACGAGCAGTACTTC
cdr3_aa: CASRPEDSTYEQYF

clone_size: NA
d_call: TRBD2
v_call: TRBV9
j_call: TRBJ2-1
cdr3_nt: TGTGCCAGCAGCGTTAGTAGCGGGTACAATGAGCAGTTCTTC
cdr3_aa: CASSVSSGYNEQFF

clone_size: many
d_call: TRBD1
v_call: TRBV27
j_call: TRBJ2-7
cdr3_nt: TGTGCCAGCAGTTTGAGGGGGCGCTCCTACGAGCAGTACTTC
cdr3_aa: CASSLRGRSYEQYF

clone_size: many
d_call: NA
v_call: TRBV4-3
j_call: TRBJ2-7
cdr3_nt: TGCGCCAGCAGCCAAGGTGGAGGGGTGCCGTACTTC
cdr3_aa: CASSQGGGVPYF

clone_size: NA
d_call: TRBD2
v_call: TRBV4-3
j_call: TRBJ2-7
cdr3_nt: TGCGCCAGCAGCCAAGGACTAGCGGGAACCTCCTACGAGCAGTACTTC
cdr3_aa: CASSQGLAGTSYEQYF

clone_size: few
d_call: TRBD2
v_call: TRBV11-2
j_call: TRBJ2-1
cdr3_nt: TGTGCCAGCAGCTGGGGAGGCGGGGGGGCGAGGAATGAGCAGTTCTTC
cdr3_aa: CASSWGGGGARNEQFF

clone_size: NA
d_call: NA
v_call: TRBV20-1
j_call: TRBJ2-7
cdr3_nt: TGCAGTGCTAGGGGACAGGGAACCGGGACTAGCTCCTACGAGCAGTACTTC
cdr3_aa: CSARGQGTGTSSYEQYF

clone_size: NA
d_call: NA
v_call: TRBV4-3
j_call: TRBJ1-5
cdr3_nt: TGCGCCAGCAGCCAAGAACGGACACCAAATCAGCCCCAGCATTTT
cdr3_aa: CASSQERTPNQPQHF

clone_size: many
d_call: NA
v_call: TRBV7-9
j_call: TRBJ2-2
cdr3_nt: TGTGCCAGCAGCCCTCTGACAGATCCCGGGGAGCTGTTTTTT
cdr3_aa: CASSPLTDPGELFF

clone_size: NA
d_call: NA
v_call: TRBV30
j_call: TRBJ1-5
cdr3_nt: TGTGCCTGGAGTCCCGGGGCGGGGGGGCGCCAGCATTTT
cdr3_aa: CAWSPGAGGRQHF

clone_size: many
d_call: NA
v_call: TRBV5-5
j_call: TRBJ1-6
cdr3_nt: TGTGCCAGCAGCTTAAAGTTCGCACCCCTCCACTTT
cdr3_aa: CASSLKFAPLHF

clone_size: NA
d_call: TRBD1
v_call: TRBV6-1
j_call: TRBJ2-7
cdr3_nt: TGTGCCAGCAGTGAACCGGGACAGGGGTGGTACGCGCAGTACTTC
cdr3_aa: CASSEPGQGWYAQYF

clone_size: many
d_call: NA
v_call: TRBV7-9
j_call: TRBJ2-5
cdr3_nt: TGTGCCTTCCCCTCGGCGGCGGAAGAGACCCAGTACTTC
cdr3_aa: CAFPSAAEETQYF

clone_size: few
d_call: TRBD1
v_call: TRBV2
j_call: TRBJ1-5
cdr3_nt: TGTGCCAGCAGGGCGACAGGGGGATATCAGCCCCAGCATTTT
cdr3_aa: CASRATGGYQPQHF

clone_size: NA
d_call: TRBD2
v_call: TRBV30
j_call: TRBJ2-3
cdr3_nt: TGTGCCTGGGATGGACTAGCGGGAGCCCCAGATACGCAGTATTTT
cdr3_aa: CAWDGLAGAPDTQYF

clone_size: NA
d_call: NA
v_call: TRBV5-4
j_call: TRBJ1-4
cdr3_nt: TGTGCCAGCAGCCGGTCAGGGGAACTGTTTTTT
cdr3_aa: CASSRSGELFF

clone_size: many
d_call: TRBD1
v_call: TRBV27
j_call: TRBJ2-1
cdr3_nt: TGTGCCAGCAGTTTCAGTGGGACAGGGGTGCCCTATGAGCAGTTCTTC
cdr3_aa: CASSFSGTGVPYEQFF

clone_size: many
d_call: NA
v_call: TRBV25-1
j_call: TRBJ2-7
cdr3_nt: TGTGCCAGCAGTGTAGGGACTTCCTCCTACGAGCAGTACTTC
cdr3_aa: CASSVGTSSYEQYF

clone_size: many
d_call: NA
v_call: TRBV10-3
j_call: TRBJ2-7
cdr3_nt: TGTGCCATCAGGATTACAGGCATGGCTGGCGAGCAGTACTTC
cdr3_aa: CAIRITGMAGEQYF

clone_size: many
d_call: NA
v_call: TRBV6-5
j_call: TRBJ1-4
cdr3_nt: TGTGCCAGCAGTTATGGGGATGGGCAGGAAAAACTGTTTTTT
cdr3_aa: CASSYGDGQEKLFF

clone_size: NA
d_call: TRBD2
v_call: TRBV27
j_call: TRBJ2-5
cdr3_nt: TGTGCCAGCAGTTTATCCTCCCCTAGCGGGGTACAAGAGACCCAGTACTTC
cdr3_aa: CASSLSSPSGVQETQYF

clone_size: NA
d_call: TRBD1
v_call: TRBV9
j_call: TRBJ1-6
cdr3_nt: TGTGCCAGCAGCGTAGTGTCTGGACAGGGTTCACCCCTCTACTTT
cdr3_aa: CASSVVSGQGSPLYF

clone_size: few
d_call: TRBD1
v_call: TRBV20-1
j_call: TRBJ1-5
cdr3_nt: TGCAGTGCTACCTTCGACAGGGTCTTCAATAATCAGCCCCAGCATTTT
cdr3_aa: CSATFDRVFNNQPQHF